These 2 T cell receptor beta chains were all obtained from the same sample, sequenced in a study of shared clonotypes between healthy human individuals (TCRdb year 2020). Library preparation employed the immunoSEQ multiplex PCR assay. TCRdb limited this immuneACCESS table to in-frame rearrangements with V and J called. A share of clones is missing; checked studies link under half to unresolved V genes, and the rest is unexplained. Recorded for this sample are roughly 2 million clones; approximately 96% of them occurred a single time. More than 0.1% of the sample is taken by the ten largest. Sequencing input: naive CD4+ T cells sorted from blood. The cell subset or site label, as the study defines it: CD45RA+ positively selected. Receptor source: a man aged 18 to 29 in good health.

A remark on this clone: Other DNA sequences in this specimen translate into the identical CDR3. The genes are TRBV6-1 and TRBJ1-5; TRBD1 is a possible D gene (5 bases). Germline V gene lookup returns CDR1 MNHNS and CDR2 SASEGT. The CDR3 contains 14 residues. With 1 base removed from V and 2 bases from J, the gap between germline ends came to 6 bases. The CDR3 DNA is TGTGCCAGCAGTGAAGGGGGCGGCAATCAGCCCCAGCATTTT. Amino acids: CASSEGGGNQPQHF.

The rearrangement links TRBV6-1 to TRBJ1-2; weak D call: TRBD1 (6 bases). CDR3 length equals 13 residues. V gave up 7 bases and J gave up 1 base, with 10 bases separating them. CDR1 is MNHNS, CDR2 SASEGT, per germline. DNA of the CDR3: TGTGCCAGCACCAGACAGGTTAACTATGGCTACACCTTC. Amino acid sequence: CASTRQVNYGYTF.